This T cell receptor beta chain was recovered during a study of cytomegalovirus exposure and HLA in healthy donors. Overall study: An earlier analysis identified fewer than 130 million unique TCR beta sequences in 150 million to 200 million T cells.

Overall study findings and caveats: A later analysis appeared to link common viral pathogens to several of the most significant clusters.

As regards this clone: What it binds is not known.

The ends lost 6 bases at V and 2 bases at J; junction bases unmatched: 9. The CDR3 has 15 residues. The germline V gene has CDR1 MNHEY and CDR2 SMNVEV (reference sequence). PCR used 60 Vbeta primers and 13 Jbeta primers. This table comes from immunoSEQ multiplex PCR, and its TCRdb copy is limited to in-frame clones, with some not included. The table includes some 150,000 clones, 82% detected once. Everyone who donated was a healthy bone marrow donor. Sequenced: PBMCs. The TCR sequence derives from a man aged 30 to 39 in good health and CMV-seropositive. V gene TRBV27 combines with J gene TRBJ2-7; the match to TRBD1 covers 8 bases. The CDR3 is CASSRQGLITYEQYF. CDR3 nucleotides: TGTGCCAGCAGCCGACAGGGGCTAATCACCTACGAGCAGTACTTC.